The 19 T cell receptor beta chains below were found in one sample sequenced in a study of blood T cell repertoires in COVID-19. Sequencing was performed with immunoSEQ multiplex PCR; in TCRdb, only in-frame clones are kept and a portion is missing. Among around 160,000 clones listed, around nine tenths were seen once. The sample taken for sequencing was peripheral blood. These receptors came from a man aged 55 to 70 with active or convalescent COVID-19.

This sequence joins TRBV7-8 and TRBJ1-1, with 7 bases lining up with TRBD1. Germline loops: CDR1 SGHVS, CDR2 FQNEAQ. The trim removed 4 bases at V and 1 base at J, leaving 9 bases unmatched. CDR3 size: 16 residues. In DNA, the CDR3 is TGTGCCAGCAGCTCGACCCCCGGGACAGCGAACACTGAAGCTTTCTTT. It encodes CASSSTPGTANTEAFF.

The chain uses TRBV4-2 and TRBJ2-5; possible D gene TRBD2, 6 bases. The V and J ends lost 4 bases and 5 bases respectively, with 11 bases between them. The CDR3 is 13 amino acids. Germline V gene sequence: CDR1 LGHNA, CDR2 YNFKEQ. CDR3 coding DNA: TGTGCCAGCAGCCGGGAGGAATGGGAGACCCAGTACTTC. Protein sequence: CASSREEWETQYF.

This sequence joins TRBV4-1 and TRBJ2-7, with D perhaps TRBD1 (6 bases). The CDR3 extends over 14 amino acids. The V end lost 0 bases, the J end lost 5 bases, and 11 bases lay between the germline ends. The germline gives CDR1 MGHRA, CDR2 YSYEKL. The chain's CDR3 is CASSQEVTGNEQYF. CDR3 in DNA: TGCGCCAGCAGCCAAGAAGTCACAGGGAACGAGCAGTACTTC.

The V and J genes are TRBV6-5 and TRBJ1-2, with 7 bases identical to TRBD1. From germline, CDR1 is MNHEY and CDR2 SVGAGI. This CDR3 spans 14 amino acids. Unmatched junction bases numbered 10, after V lost 6 bases and J lost 6 bases. CDR3 nucleotide sequence: TGTGCCAGCAGACGACTGGGACAGCCGCATGGCTACACCTTC. It translates to CASRRLGQPHGYTF.

The chain uses TRBV5-1 and TRBJ1-1; D is possibly TRBD1 (6 bases). CDR3 length equals 15 residues. Germline loops: CDR1 SGHRS, CDR2 YFSETQ. V was clipped by 5 bases and J by 4 bases, with 18 bases between them. The CDR3 protein is CASRTGNHPSTEAFF. CDR3 DNA sequence: TGCGCCAGCAGAACAGGGAATCATCCATCCACTGAAGCTTTCTTT.

The chain recombines TRBV3-1 (or the pseudogene TRBV3-2) with TRBJ2-2; maybe TRBD1 (6 bases). The germline V and J ends were trimmed by 1 base and 3 bases, with 9 bases remaining between them. The CDR3 is 15 amino acids. Germline loops: CDR1 LGHDT, CDR2 YNNKEL (reference sequence). The CDR3 sequence: CASSQGSGDTGELFF. CDR3 bases: TGTGCCAGCAGCCAAGGGTCAGGGGACACCGGGGAGCTGTTTTTT.

The chain recombines TRBV5-4 with TRBJ2-7; 7 bases are a match to TRBD1. Germline CDR1 SGHNT, CDR2 YYREEE (reference sequence). Trimming removed 0 bases from V and 0 bases from J; junction bases left unmatched: 6. The CDR3 is 16 residues long. The CDR3 nucleotides are TGTGCCAGCAGCTTGGACCCGACAGGGAGCTCCTACGAGCAGTACTTC. Translating it yields CASSLDPTGSSYEQYF.

The chain combines TRBV5-1 with TRBJ2-1; 9 bases are a match to TRBD1. Germline V gene sequence: CDR1 SGHRS, CDR2 YFSETQ. Germline trimming cut 4 bases from V and 4 bases from J; bases unmatched to any gene: 6. The length of the CDR3 is 15 residues. The CDR3 DNA reads TGCGCCAGCAGCAAGGACAGGGGTGTATACAATGAGCAGTTCTTC. Its translation is CASSKDRGVYNEQFF.

The rearrangement links TRBV18 to TRBJ1-1; D gene unclear. The CDR3 is 14 residues long. V was pared by 2 bases and J by 1 base, with 8 bases between. Looked up from germline, CDR1 is KGHSH and CDR2 is LQKENI. Here the CDR3 reads CASSPFVGNTEAFF. As DNA, the CDR3 is TGTGCCAGCTCACCATTCGTCGGGAACACTGAAGCTTTCTTT.

The CDR3 spells CASSPMGREPQHF. CDR3 sequence (DNA): TGTGCCAGCTCACCAATGGGGAGGGAGCCCCAGCATTTT. The rearrangement uses TRBV18 and TRBJ1-5; D call uncertain. Deletions cut 2 bases from V and 8 bases from J, with 10 bases between. Germline V gene data show CDR1 as KGHSH and CDR2 as LQKENI. This CDR3 contains 13 residues. The full variable domain, its missing parts supplied by reference TRBV18 and TRBJ1-5, is NAGVMQNPRHLVRRRGQEARLRCSPMKGHSHVYWYRQLPEEGLKFMVYLQKENIIDESGMPKERFSAEFPKEGPSILRIQQVVRGDSAAYFCASSPMGREPQHFGDGTRLSIL.

This chain uses TRBV19 with TRBJ1-6, with 10 bases that match TRBD1. The V segment lost 5 bases and the J segment 10 bases; nucleotides outside the gene matches: 8. Germline lookup yields CDR1 LNHDA and CDR2 SQIVND (reference sequence). The CDR3 length is 15 residues. The CDR3 bases are TGTGCCAGTAGTGACCGACAGGGGGCCGGATCACCCCTCCACTTT. Amino acids: CASSDRQGAGSPLHF.

This clone was observed a single time. The chain has TRBV27 and TRBJ1-5; D gene unclear. Germline V gene lookup returns CDR1 MNHEY and CDR2 SMNVEV (reference sequence). V was cut by 3 bases and J by 6 bases, with 9 bases left in between. This CDR3 comprises 13 residues. CDR3 in amino acids: CASSFAGFQPQHF. The CDR3 nucleotides read TGTGCCAGCAGTTTTGCGGGTTTTCAGCCCCAGCATTTT.

V and J are TRBV30 and TRBJ2-7, with D uncertain. Germline V CDR1 and CDR2: GTSNPN, SVGIG (reference sequence). Trimming left V 2 bases short and J 0 bases short, with 8 bases between. This CDR3 has 13 residues. CDR3 in amino acids: CAWSFSSSYEQYF. CDR3 nucleotides: TGTGCCTGGAGTTTTTCTAGCTCCTACGAGCAGTACTTC.

V gene TRBV18 combines with J gene TRBJ1-2, with 7 bases aligning to TRBD1. With 3 bases clipped from V and 4 bases from J, the junction kept 8 bases outside the gene matches. Germline values: CDR1 KGHSH, CDR2 LQKENI. The CDR3 has 15 amino acids. CDR3 residues: CASSPAGGTSYGYTF. The CDR3 bases are TGTGCCAGCTCACCCGCAGGGGGTACTAGCTATGGCTACACCTTC. The full variable domain, completed using reference TRBV18 and TRBJ1-2, is NAGVMQNPRHLVRRRGQEARLRCSPMKGHSHVYWYRQLPEEGLKFMVYLQKENIIDESGMPKERFSAEFPKEGPSILRIQQVVRGDSAAYFCASSPAGGTSYGYTFGSGTRLTVV.

This chain joins TRBV12-3 or TRBV12-4 and TRBJ1-3; D is perhaps TRBD1 (6 bases). The CDR3 runs 13 residues. Trimming left V 5 bases short and J 9 bases short, with 14 bases between. CDR3 DNA sequence: TGTGCCAGCAGTGGGGGCCAGGGAGCCACCATATATTTT. Residues: CASSGGQGATIYF.

V usage is TRBV25-1 and J usage is TRBJ1-1; 7 bases line up with TRBD1. CDR1 is MGHDK and CDR2 is SYGVNS in the germline V gene. The trim removed 8 bases at V and 1 base at J, leaving 4 bases unmatched. This CDR3 spans 13 amino acids. CDR3 sequence (DNA): TGTGCCAGCCAGACAGGGAAGAACACTGAAGCTTTCTTT. Translation: CASQTGKNTEAFF. Full variable domain (remainder filled in from reference TRBV25-1 and TRBJ1-1): EADIYQTPRYLVIGTGKKITLECSQTMGHDKMYWYQQDPGMELHLIHYSYGVNSTEKGDLSSESTVSRIRTEHFPLTLESARPSHTSQYLCASQTGKNTEAFFGQGTRLTVV.

This sequence joins TRBV29-1 and TRBJ1-2; the match to TRBD1 covers 9 bases. This CDR3 is built from 13 residues. J gave up 2 bases and V 3 bases, and 1 base lay outside the gene matches. Looked up from germline, CDR1 is SQVTM and CDR2 is ANQGSEA. The CDR3 nucleotides read TGCAGCGTTGAGGGACAGGGCAACTATGGCTACACCTTC. It translates to CSVEGQGNYGYTF.

V usage is TRBV11-2 and J usage is TRBJ1-1, with D maybe TRBD1 (5 bases). V lost 1 base and J lost 1, with 10 bases in between. The CDR3 length is 15 residues. The V gene's germline CDR1 is SGHAT and CDR2 FQNNGV. The CDR3 sequence: CASSLVWGRNTEAFF. In nucleotides, the CDR3 is TGTGCCAGCAGCTTAGTGTGGGGCCGGAACACTGAAGCTTTCTTT.

The CDR3 loop reads CASSIGGGEQYF. The CDR3 bases are TGTGCCAGTAGTATAGGTGGAGGCGAGCAGTACTTC. This rearrangement joins TRBV19 to TRBJ2-7, with D possibly matching TRBD2 (5 bases). Germline CDR1 and CDR2: LNHDA and SQIVND (reference sequence). The CDR3 spans 12 residues. V was shortened by 1 base and J by 6 bases, with 7 bases between the two germline ends.